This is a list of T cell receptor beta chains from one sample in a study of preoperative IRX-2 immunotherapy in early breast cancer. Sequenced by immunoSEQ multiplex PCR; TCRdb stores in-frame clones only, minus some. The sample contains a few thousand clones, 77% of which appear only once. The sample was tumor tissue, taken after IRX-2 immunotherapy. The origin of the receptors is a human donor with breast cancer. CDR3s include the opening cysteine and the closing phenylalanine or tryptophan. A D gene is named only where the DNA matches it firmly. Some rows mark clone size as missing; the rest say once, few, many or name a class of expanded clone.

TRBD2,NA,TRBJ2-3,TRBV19,CASSMRSEAGGRGDTQYF,TGTGCCAGTAGTATGAGGTCCGAAGCGGGGGGGCGAGGAGATACGCAGTATTTT
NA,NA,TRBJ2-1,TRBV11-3,CASSPGPPFYEQFF,TGTGCCAGCAGTCCGGGACCGCCCTTTTATGAGCAGTTCTTC
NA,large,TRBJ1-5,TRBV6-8,CASKREVRSNQPQHF,TGTGCCAGCAAGCGGGAGGTCCGGAGCAATCAGCCCCAGCATTTT
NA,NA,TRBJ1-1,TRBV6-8,CASSYSAGRQVGAFF,TGTGCCAGCAGTTACTCAGCGGGACGCCAGGTGGGAGCTTTCTTT
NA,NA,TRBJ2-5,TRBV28,CASSLSTETQYF,TGTGCCAGCAGTTTATCCACCGAGACCCAGTACTTC
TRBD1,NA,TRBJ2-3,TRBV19,CATPAGQGLRVGTDTQYF,TGTGCCACACCAGCGGGACAGGGGTTGAGGGTGGGGACAGATACGCAGTATTTT
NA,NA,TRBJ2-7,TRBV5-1,CASSKDSPGSYEQYF,TGCGCCAGCAGCAAGGACAGCCCCGGCTCCTACGAGCAGTACTTC
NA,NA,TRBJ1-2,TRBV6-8,CASSSDSNYGYTF,TGTGCCAGCAGCAGTGACAGCAACTATGGCTACACCTTC
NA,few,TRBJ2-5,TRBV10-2,CASSEGGETQYF,TGCGCCAGCAGTGAGGGCGGCGAGACCCAGTACTTC
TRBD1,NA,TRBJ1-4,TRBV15,CATSRYRGIEKLFF,TGTGCCACCAGCAGATACAGGGGGATCGAAAAACTGTTTTTT
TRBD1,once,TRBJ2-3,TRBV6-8,CASTTGAEGTDTQYF,TGTGCCAGCACAACAGGGGCGGAAGGCACAGATACGCAGTATTTT
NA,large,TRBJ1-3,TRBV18,CASSPMGASGNTIYF,TGTGCCAGCTCACCCATGGGGGCTTCTGGAAACACCATATATTTT
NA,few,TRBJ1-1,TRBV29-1,CSVWGSNTEAFF,TGCAGCGTTTGGGGGTCGAACACTGAAGCTTTCTTT
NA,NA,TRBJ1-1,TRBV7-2,CASSATGIAEAFF,TGTGCCAGCAGCGCCACAGGGATCGCTGAAGCTTTCTTT
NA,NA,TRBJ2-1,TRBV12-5,CASGLGGAYNEQFF,TGTGCTAGTGGTTTGGGGGGGGCCTACAATGAGCAGTTCTTC
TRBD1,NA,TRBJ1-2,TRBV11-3,CASSRDRANYGYTF,TGTGCCAGCAGCCGGGACAGGGCCAACTATGGCTACACCTTC
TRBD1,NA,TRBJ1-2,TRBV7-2,CASSLQGARGYTF,TGTGCCAGCAGCCTACAGGGGGCGAGGGGCTACACCTTC
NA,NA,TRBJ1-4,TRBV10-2,CASSEIGFEKLFF,TGCGCCAGCAGTGAAATTGGGTTTGAAAAACTGTTTTTT
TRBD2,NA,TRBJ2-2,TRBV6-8,CASSPGGTGELFF,TGTGCCAGCAGCCCGGGGGGCACCGGGGAGCTGTTTTTT
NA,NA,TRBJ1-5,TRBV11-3,CASSFGGSRNQPQHF,TGTGCCAGCAGCTTCGGGGGGAGTCGGAATCAGCCCCAGCATTTT
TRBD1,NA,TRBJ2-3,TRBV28,CASSPEGTGERDTQYF,TGTGCCAGCAGTCCTGAAGGGACAGGGGAGAGAGATACGCAGTATTTT
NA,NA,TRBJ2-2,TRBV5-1,CASSLSPGFGTGELFF,TGCGCCAGCAGCTTGTCGCCAGGATTCGGGACCGGGGAGCTGTTTTTT
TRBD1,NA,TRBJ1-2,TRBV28,CASVPHRGLSSYGYTF,TGTGCCAGCGTTCCCCACAGGGGCCTAAGTTCCTATGGCTACACCTTC
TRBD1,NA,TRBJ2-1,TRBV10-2,CASSELGNRGNEQFF,TGCGCCAGCAGTGAACTGGGGAACAGGGGCAATGAGCAGTTCTTC
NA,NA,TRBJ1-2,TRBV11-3,CASSPETTFSGYTF,TGTGCCAGCAGCCCCGAAACGACTTTCAGTGGCTACACCTTC
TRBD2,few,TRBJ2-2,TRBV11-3,CASSLRLAPGELFF,TGTGCCAGCAGCCTTCGACTAGCCCCCGGGGAGCTGTTTTTT
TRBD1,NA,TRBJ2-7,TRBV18,CASSPYIGTGMDEQYF,TGTGCCAGCTCACCCTACATAGGGACAGGGATGGACGAGCAGTACTTC
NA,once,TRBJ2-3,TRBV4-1,CASSLQSPTDTSTDTQYF,TGCGCCAGCAGCCTTCAGAGCCCCACAGATACTAGCACAGATACGCAGTATTTT
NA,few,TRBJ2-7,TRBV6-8,CASSVGTNYEQYF,TGTGCCAGCAGTGTGGGCACGAACTACGAGCAGTACTTC
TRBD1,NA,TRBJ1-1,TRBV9,CASSEGQVGTEAFF,TGTGCCAGCAGCGAGGGACAGGTAGGCACTGAAGCTTTCTTT
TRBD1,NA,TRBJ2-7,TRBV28,CASRHGQGYEQYF,TGTGCCAGCAGACACGGACAGGGCTACGAGCAGTACTTC
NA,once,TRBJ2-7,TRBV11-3,CASSPFSPRLSYEQYF,TGTGCCAGCAGCCCCTTTAGCCCTAGACTCTCCTACGAGCAGTACTTC
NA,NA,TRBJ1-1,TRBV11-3,CASSSIQGGTEAFF,TGTGCCAGCAGCTCAATACAGGGTGGCACTGAAGCTTTCTTT
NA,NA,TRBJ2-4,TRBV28,CASSKPGAAKNIQYF,TGTGCCAGCAGTAAACCAGGGGCGGCCAAAAACATTCAGTACTTC
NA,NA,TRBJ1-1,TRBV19,CASSIGAGGGNTEAFF,TGTGCCAGTAGTATAGGGGCAGGCGGGGGGAACACTGAAGCTTTCTTT
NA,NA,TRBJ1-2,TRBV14,CASSQLGLEGYTF,TGTGCCAGCAGCCAACTGGGCCTCGAGGGCTACACCTTC
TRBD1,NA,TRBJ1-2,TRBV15,CATSRDGTANYGYTF,TGTGCCACCAGCAGAGATGGGACAGCGAACTATGGCTACACCTTC
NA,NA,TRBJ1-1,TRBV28,CASRNGGGMNTEAFF,TGTGCCAGCAGGAATGGAGGGGGAATGAACACTGAAGCTTTCTTT
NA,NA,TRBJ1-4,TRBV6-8,CASSRLGGADEKLFF,TGTGCCAGCAGCCGGCTGGGGGGCGCCGATGAAAAACTGTTTTTT